The rows below give T cell receptor beta chains drawn from one sample of a study of radiotherapy plus CTLA-4 blockade in lung cancer. Produced via immunoSEQ multiplex PCR; TCRdb's table is partial and in-frame only. This table holds approximately 47,000 clones, around 86% found once. The sample was peripheral blood, taken from a patient treated with radiotherapy plus ipilimumab. These receptor sequences come from a human donor with non-small cell lung cancer who had stable disease on radiotherapy plus ipilimumab. Each CDR3 is given with its conserved first and last residue. A D gene is named only where the DNA matches it firmly. Part of the rows lack a size; the others show once, few, many or a class for expanded clones.

NA TRBV7-3 TRBD2 CASSLTSGREETQYF
NA TRBV19 NA CASSPRTESNYGYTF
once TRBV7-2 NA CASSLSPRVNTEAFF
NA TRBV9 TRBD2 CASSVAQAGGSLNEQFF
NA TRBV11-2 NA CASSLVGTVNSPLHF
NA TRBV5-6 TRBD2 CASSWGLATGELFF
NA TRBV4-3 NA CASSQDLIGGQETQYF
NA TRBV28 TRBD1 CASSSGQAQETQYF
NA TRBV5-5 TRBD1 CASSLDDRGPWPQHF
NA TRBV11-2 NA CASSLRGGVTATNEKLFF
NA TRBV6-1 NA CASSATGGTEAFF
once TRBV28 TRBD2 CASLAGEYTGELFF
few TRBV7-2 TRBD1 CASSFGRGGYTF
few TRBV19 TRBD2 CASSRTSGALTIEQYF
few TRBV28 NA CASSTTPSYEQYF
NA TRBV5-4 NA CASSLGTLNTEAFF
NA TRBV28 TRBD2 CATTSGIGPDTQYF